This entry describes one TCR beta chain. Its antigen is not identified. This table comes from immunoSEQ multiplex PCR, and its TCRdb copy is limited to in-frame clones, with some not included. The data show 30,000 to 40,000 clones, with 82% seen just once and 30% to 35% held by the top ten. The data were obtained in a study of PD-1 blockade in classical Hodgkin lymphoma. General study results and limits: In CD4+ cells, TCR diversity went up significantly by C4D1, but in CD8+ cells it did not. Complete responders had baseline diversity similar to newly diagnosed patients.

The CDR3 spans 15 residues. CDR1 MNHNY and CDR2 SVGAGI come from the germline V gene (reference sequence). The ends lost 2 bases at V and 1 base at J; junction bases unmatched: 4. There was relapse after autologous stem cell transplantation in every patient, and there was variation in brentuximab vedotin exposure. The chain carries TRBV6-6 and TRBJ2-7, with 8 bases identical to TRBD2. The receptor comes from a human donor with classical Hodgkin lymphoma. Material: peripheral blood mononuclear cells (PBMCs), obtained at baseline. The CDR3 spells CASSYPTSGSYEQYF. The CDR3 coding sequence is TGTGCCAGCAGTTACCCTACTAGCGGTTCCTACGAGCAGTACTTC.